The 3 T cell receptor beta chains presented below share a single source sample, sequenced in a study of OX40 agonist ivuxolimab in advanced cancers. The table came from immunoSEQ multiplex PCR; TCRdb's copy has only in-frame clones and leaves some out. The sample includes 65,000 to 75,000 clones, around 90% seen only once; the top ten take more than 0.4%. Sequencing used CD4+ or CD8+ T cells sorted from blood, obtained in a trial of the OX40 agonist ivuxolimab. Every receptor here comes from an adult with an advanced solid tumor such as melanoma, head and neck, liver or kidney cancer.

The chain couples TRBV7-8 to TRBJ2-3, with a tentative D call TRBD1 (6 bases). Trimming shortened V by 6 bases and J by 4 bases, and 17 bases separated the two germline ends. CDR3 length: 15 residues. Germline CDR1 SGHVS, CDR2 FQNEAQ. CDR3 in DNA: TGTGCCAGCAGACCTAACCAGGGGCAGGCAGATACGCAGTATTTT. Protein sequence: CASRPNQGQADTQYF.

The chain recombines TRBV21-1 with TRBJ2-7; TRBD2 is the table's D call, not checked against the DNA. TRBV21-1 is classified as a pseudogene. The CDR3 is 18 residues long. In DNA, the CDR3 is TGTGCCAGCAGCAAAAAACTCCTACTTGGGCGGGAGATCCACGAGCAGTACTTC. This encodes CASSKKLLLGREIHEQYF.

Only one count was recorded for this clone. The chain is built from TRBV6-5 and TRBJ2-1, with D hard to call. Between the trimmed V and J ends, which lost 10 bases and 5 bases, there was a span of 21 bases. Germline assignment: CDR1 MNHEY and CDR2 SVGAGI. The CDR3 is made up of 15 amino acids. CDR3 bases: TGTGCCACCTCGTCCCTCCCGCTGATTAACAATGAGCAGTTCTTC. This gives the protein CATSSLPLINNEQFF.